This T cell receptor beta chain was sequenced for a study of cytomegalovirus exposure and HLA in healthy donors. Regarding this clone: The antigen is unknown.

Use of 60 Vbeta and 13 Jbeta primers characterized the PCR. This table comes from immunoSEQ multiplex PCR, and its TCRdb copy is limited to in-frame clones, with some not included. The sample records about 110,000 clones, around 70% being singletons. The germline V gene encodes CDR1 SQVTM and CDR2 ANQGSEA. V lost 5 bases, J lost 5 bases, and 8 bases stayed unmatched. The CDR3 totals 13 residues. Study results and limitations: After further analysis at a later stage, 16,951 TCR beta sequences were associated with HLA alleles at 0.05 false discovery rate. Previously analyzed data showed that most TCR beta V segments were productive at a frequency of about 90% or about 30%.

The source is a man younger than 45 in good health and CMV-seropositive. Sequencing input: PBMCs. J is TRBJ2-5 and V is TRBV29-1; 7 bases match TRBD1. The CDR3 region is CSVQAIRGETQYF. The CDR3 nucleotides are TGCAGCGTTCAAGCCATCAGGGGGGAGACCCAGTACTTC.